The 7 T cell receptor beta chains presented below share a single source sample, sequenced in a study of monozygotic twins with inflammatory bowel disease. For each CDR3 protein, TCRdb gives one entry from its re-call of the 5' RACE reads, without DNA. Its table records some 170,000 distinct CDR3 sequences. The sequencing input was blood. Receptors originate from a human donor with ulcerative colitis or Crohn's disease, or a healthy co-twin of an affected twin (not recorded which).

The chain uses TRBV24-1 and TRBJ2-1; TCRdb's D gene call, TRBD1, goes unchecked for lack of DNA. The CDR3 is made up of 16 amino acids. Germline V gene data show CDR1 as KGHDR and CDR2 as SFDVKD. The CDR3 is CATSSPGSGLPGGQFF.

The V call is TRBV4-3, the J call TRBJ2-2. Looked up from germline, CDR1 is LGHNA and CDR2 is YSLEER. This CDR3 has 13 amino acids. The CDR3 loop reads CASSQVVTGELFF.

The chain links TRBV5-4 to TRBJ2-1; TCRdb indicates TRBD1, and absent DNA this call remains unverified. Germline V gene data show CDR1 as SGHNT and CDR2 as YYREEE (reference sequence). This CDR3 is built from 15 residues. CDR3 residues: CASSQGTGGNNEQFF.

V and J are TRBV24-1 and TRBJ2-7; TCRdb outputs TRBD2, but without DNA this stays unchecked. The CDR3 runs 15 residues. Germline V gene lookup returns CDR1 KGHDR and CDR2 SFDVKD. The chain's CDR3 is CATSDPLAGGHEQYF.

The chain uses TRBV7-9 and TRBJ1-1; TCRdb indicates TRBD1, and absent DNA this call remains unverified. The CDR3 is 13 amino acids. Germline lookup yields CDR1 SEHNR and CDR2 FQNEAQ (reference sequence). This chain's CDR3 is CASSGGTGFEAFF.

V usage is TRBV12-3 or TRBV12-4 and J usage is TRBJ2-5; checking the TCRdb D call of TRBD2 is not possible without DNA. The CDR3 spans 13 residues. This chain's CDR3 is CASSLVLAETQYF.

CDR3 sequence: CASSLEAGAGTEAFF. The chain links TRBV5-1 to TRBJ1-1; TCRdb's D call of TRBD1 is untestable without DNA. The CDR3 totals 15 residues. Germline CDR1 and CDR2: SGHRS and YFSETQ.